This TCR beta chain is drawn from a study of blood T cell repertoires in COVID-19. Study information: T cells, B-cell-depleted T cells, or PBMCs provided the cDNA or gDNA that served as material.

The trim removed 3 bases at V and 5 bases at J, leaving 12 bases unmatched. CDR3 length: 16 residues. Germline V lookup: CDR1 SGHRS, CDR2 YFSETQ. A Seattle source enrolled patients during active infection and followed them longitudinally. The assay was immunoSEQ multiplex PCR, and TCRdb's table has in-frame clones only and misses some. The repertoire holds 150,000 to 200,000 clones, 87% seen once, with approximately 10% in the top ten. This clonotype was sampled from a woman in her sixties or seventies with COVID-19, enrolled during active disease. This chain connects TRBV5-1 to TRBJ2-5; 8 bases fit TRBD1. The specimen sequenced was peripheral blood. The DNA for the CDR3 is TGCGCCAGCAGCTCAACTGTACAGGGGGGTCGGGAGACCCAGTACTTC. Its protein product is CASSSTVQGGRETQYF.